The TCR beta chain under discussion was sequenced for a study of blood T cell repertoires in COVID-19. Study at large: PBMCs, B-cell-depleted T cells, or T cells provided the cDNA or gDNA that made up the material.

Per the study methods: Researchers report that nucleated cell counts were estimated from reference gene primer amplification. TCRdb keeps only in-frame clones here, not all; method: immunoSEQ multiplex PCR. From that table come the V and J calls and clone size; the DNA was used to work out D and trimming. The profile shows about 130,000 clones, about 86% of them singletons. The CDR3 has 13 residues. V shed 0 bases and J shed 1 base, with 2 bases lying between them. The germline V gene has CDR1 SGDLS and CDR2 YYNGEE. This clone was found a few times. The sequence was obtained from a woman aged 80 or over with acute or convalescent COVID-19. V is TRBV9 and J is TRBJ1-5; D ambiguous. The sequencing sample was made of peripheral blood. CDR3 sequence reads: CASSVASNQPQHF. The CDR3 coding sequence is TGTGCCAGCAGCGTAGCGAGCAATCAGCCCCAGCATTTT.